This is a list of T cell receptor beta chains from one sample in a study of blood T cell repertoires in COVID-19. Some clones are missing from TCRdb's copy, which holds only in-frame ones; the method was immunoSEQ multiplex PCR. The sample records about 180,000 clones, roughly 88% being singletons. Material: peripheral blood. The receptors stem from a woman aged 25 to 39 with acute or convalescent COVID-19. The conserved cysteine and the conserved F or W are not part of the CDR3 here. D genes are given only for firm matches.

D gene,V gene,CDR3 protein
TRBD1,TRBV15,ATSRVETGEAF
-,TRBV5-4,ASSLWPDYGYT
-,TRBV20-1,SARGGLPQH
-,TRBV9,ASSASTGTEQY
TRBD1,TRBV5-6,ASSRDRVETQY
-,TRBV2,ASTGRVPNTEAF
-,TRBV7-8,ASTPIGEQF
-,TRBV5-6,ASSLPTNEQF
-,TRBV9,ASSGGTVQETQY
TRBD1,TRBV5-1,ASRPGQGDMNTEAF
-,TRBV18,ASSPGHNTGELF
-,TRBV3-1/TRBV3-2,ASSRRGAVETQY
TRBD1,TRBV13,ASSLGTGNYEQY
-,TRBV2,ASSPGNALNTQY
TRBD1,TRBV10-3,ATRDSIGEQF
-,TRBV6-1,ASSENPVTGTTEAF
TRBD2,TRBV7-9,ASSSLAGGGNEQF
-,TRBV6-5,ASSNRDTGYT
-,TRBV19,ASSFEGSRMGSYNSPLH
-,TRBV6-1,ASSDWAPGQDSRQY
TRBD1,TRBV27,ASSWTGKSPLH
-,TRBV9,ASSVASPAEALKKYEQY
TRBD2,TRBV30,AWSGLAGSTDTQY
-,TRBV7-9,ASSLGTGYEQY
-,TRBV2,ASSTLNTEAF
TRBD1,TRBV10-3,ASRQGGELF
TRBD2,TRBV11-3,ASSPGLAENTGELF